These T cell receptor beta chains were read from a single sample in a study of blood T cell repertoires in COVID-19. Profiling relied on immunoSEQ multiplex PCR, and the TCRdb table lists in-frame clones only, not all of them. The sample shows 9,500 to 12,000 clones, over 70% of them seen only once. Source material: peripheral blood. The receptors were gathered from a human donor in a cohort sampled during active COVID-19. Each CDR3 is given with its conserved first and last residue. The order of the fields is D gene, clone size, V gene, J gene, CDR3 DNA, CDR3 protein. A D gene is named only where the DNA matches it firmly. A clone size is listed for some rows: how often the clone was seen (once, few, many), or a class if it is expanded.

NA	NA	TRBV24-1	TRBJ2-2	TGTGCCACCGGACTCAACGACGTCGACGGGGAGCTGTTTTTT	CATGLNDVDGELFF
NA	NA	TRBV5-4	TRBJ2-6	TGTGCCACTCTAGAATCCCCGGACTCTGGGGCCAACGTCCTGACTTTC	CATLESPDSGANVLTF
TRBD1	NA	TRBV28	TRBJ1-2	TGTGCCTGCGGAACAGGGGGCGCTGAGATAGTCTATGGCTACACCTTC	CACGTGGAEIVYGYTF
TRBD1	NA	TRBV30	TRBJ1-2	TGTGCCCGACAGGGACCTATGGGCTACACCTTC	CARQGPMGYTF
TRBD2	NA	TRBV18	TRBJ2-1	TGTGCCAGCTCACCTACTAGCGGGCGGTACAATGAGCAGTTCTTC	CASSPTSGRYNEQFF
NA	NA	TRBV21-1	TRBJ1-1	TGTGCCAGCAGCAAACAAAATATCCGGAGGCCCGATTTCGAAGCTTTCTTT	CASSKQNIRRPDFEAFF
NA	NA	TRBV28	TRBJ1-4	TGTGCCACCCTGACGGGGGGTGCCCCCAATGAAAAACTGTTTTTT	CATLTGGAPNEKLFF
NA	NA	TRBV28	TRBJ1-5	TGTGCCAGCAGTGCCCGCGATTGGAAGGGGGATCAGCCCCAGCATTTT	CASSARDWKGDQPQHF
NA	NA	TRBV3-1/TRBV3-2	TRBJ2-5	TGTGCCAGCAGCCAAGATTCTAGGCAGATGGAGACCCAGTACTTC	CASSQDSRQMETQYF
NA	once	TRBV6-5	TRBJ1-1	TGTGCCAGCAGTTACTCGGGAGGGCGCACTGAAGCTTTCTTT	CASSYSGGRTEAFF
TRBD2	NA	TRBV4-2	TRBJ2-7	TGTGCCAGCAGCCAACCCCTTAGACTAGCTTCTTCCTACGAGCAGTACTTC	CASSQPLRLASSYEQYF
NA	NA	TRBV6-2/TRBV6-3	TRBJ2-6	TGTGCCAGCAGTTCGGAGCTCTCTGGGGCCAACGTCCTGACTTTC	CASSSELSGANVLTF
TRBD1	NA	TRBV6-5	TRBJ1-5	TGTGCCAGCAGTTTCAGGGGGCGCCATCAGCCCCAGCATTTT	CASSFRGRHQPQHF
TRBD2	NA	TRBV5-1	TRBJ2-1	TGCGCCAGCAGCTTCGCTAGCGGGCCGCTCAATGAGCAGTTCTTC	CASSFASGPLNEQFF
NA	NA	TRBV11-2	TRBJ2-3	TGTGCCAGCAGCTTTGAGCGGCCTACAGATACGCAGTATTTT	CASSFERPTDTQYF
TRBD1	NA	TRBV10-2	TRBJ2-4	TGCGCCAGCGTTCCGGGACAGGGGGTGGTGGCCAAAAACATTCAGTACTTC	CASVPGQGVVAKNIQYF
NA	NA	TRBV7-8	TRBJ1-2	TGTGCCAGCAGCTTTGAGGCTAACTATGGCTACACCTTC	CASSFEANYGYTF
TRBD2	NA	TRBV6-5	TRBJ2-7	TGTGCCAGCAGGACAGGCGGGGGGGTCTACGAGCAGTACTTC	CASRTGGGVYEQYF
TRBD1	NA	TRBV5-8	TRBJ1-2	TGTGCCAGCAGACGACAGGGGGCGGATGGCTACACCTTC	CASRRQGADGYTF
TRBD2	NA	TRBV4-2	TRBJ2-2	TGTGCCAGCAGCCAACCCCGGGGCGGGGGTAACACCGGGGAGCTGTTTTTT	CASSQPRGGGNTGELFF
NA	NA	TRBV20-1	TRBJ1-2	TGCAGTGCTAAGTCAGACTATGGCTACACCTTC	CSAKSDYGYTF
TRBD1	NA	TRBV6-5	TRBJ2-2	TGTGCCAGCAGGGACAGGGTTGACACCGGGGAGCTGTTTTTT	CASRDRVDTGELFF
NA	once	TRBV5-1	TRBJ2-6	TGCGCCAGCAGCCCTACAGACTCTGGGGCCAACGTCCTGACTTTC	CASSPTDSGANVLTF
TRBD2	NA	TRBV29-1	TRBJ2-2	TGCAGCGTCAAAAAACTAGCGGGGAACGAGGCCGGGGAGCTGTTTTTT	CSVKKLAGNEAGELFF
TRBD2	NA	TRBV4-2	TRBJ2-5	TGTGCCAGCAGCCAAGAGCTCGGCGGGGGGGCCCGGGAGACCCAGTACTTC	CASSQELGGGARETQYF
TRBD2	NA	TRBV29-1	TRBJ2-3	TGCAGCGTCGACGTGACTAGCGGGGGCTATACGCAGTATTTT	CSVDVTSGGYTQYF
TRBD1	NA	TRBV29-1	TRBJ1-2	TGCAGCGTTGCTCAACAGGGGGTTAACTATGGCTACACCTTC	CSVAQQGVNYGYTF
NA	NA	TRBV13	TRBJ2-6	TGTGCCAGCAGCTCCCCTCGGTCTGGGGCCAACGTCCTGACTTTC	CASSSPRSGANVLTF
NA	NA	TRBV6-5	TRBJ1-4	TGTGCCAGCAGTTACGGCAGGAGGAATGAAAAACTGTTTTTT	CASSYGRRNEKLFF
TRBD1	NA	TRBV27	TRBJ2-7	TGTGCCAGCAGTCACCCGGGACAGGGGTACGAGCAGTACTTC	CASSHPGQGYEQYF
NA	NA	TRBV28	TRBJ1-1	TGTGCCAGCAGTCTCGTATTTGGACAGCAGAACACTGAAGCTTTCTTT	CASSLVFGQQNTEAFF
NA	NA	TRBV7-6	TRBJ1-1	TGTGCCAGCAGCTTAATAGCAGTGAACACTGAAGCTTTCTTT	CASSLIAVNTEAFF
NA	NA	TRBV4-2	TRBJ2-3	TGTGCCAGCAGCCAAGTGGCTAGCGGCACAGATACGCAGTATTTT	CASSQVASGTDTQYF
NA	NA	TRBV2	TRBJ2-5	TGTGCCAGCAGTTATATGGAGGAGACCCAGTACTTC	CASSYMEETQYF
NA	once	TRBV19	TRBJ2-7	TGTGCCAGTAGTATCGGGGAAATCTACGAGCAGTACTTC	CASSIGEIYEQYF
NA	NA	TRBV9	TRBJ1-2	TGTGCCAGCAGCGCCTCGGGATATGGCTACACCTTC	CASSASGYGYTF
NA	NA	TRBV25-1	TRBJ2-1	TGTGCCAGCACCAGCCACAGCATTTACAATGAGCAGTTCTTC	CASTSHSIYNEQFF
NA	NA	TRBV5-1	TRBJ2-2	TGCGCCAGCAGCCAAAGAGACCGGGGAACCGGGGAGCTGTTTTTT	CASSQRDRGTGELFF
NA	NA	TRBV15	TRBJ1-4	TGTGCCACCAGCAGAGGGGCCGTGGCGGAAAAACTGTTTTTT	CATSRGAVAEKLFF
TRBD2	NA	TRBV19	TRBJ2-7	TGTGCCAGTAGTAAGACTAGCGGGGGCTACGAGCAGTACTTC	CASSKTSGGYEQYF
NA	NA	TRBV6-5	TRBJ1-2	TGTGCCAGCAGTTACTCCCCAGACAGGTGGGGTGGCTACACCTTC	CASSYSPDRWGGYTF
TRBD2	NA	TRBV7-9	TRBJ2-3	TGTGCCAGCAGCCCCCAGGGGCGGGGGGCCACAGATACGCAGTATTTT	CASSPQGRGATDTQYF
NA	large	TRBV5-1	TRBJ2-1	TGCGCCAGCAGGGAGGGTCGAGAATATTTTCCCAATGAGCAGTTCTTC	CASREGREYFPNEQFF
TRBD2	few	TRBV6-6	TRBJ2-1	TGTGCCAGCAGGTTTAGCGGGGGGACCTACAATGAGCAGTTCTTC	CASRFSGGTYNEQFF
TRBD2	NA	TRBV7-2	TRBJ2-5	TGTGCCAGCAGCTTAGAAGGATTAGCGGGGGGATTGGAGACCCAGTACTTC	CASSLEGLAGGLETQYF
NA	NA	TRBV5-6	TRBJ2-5	TGTGCCAGCAGCTTAAAGCCCCGTAATTTCGGAGAGACCCAGTACTTC	CASSLKPRNFGETQYF